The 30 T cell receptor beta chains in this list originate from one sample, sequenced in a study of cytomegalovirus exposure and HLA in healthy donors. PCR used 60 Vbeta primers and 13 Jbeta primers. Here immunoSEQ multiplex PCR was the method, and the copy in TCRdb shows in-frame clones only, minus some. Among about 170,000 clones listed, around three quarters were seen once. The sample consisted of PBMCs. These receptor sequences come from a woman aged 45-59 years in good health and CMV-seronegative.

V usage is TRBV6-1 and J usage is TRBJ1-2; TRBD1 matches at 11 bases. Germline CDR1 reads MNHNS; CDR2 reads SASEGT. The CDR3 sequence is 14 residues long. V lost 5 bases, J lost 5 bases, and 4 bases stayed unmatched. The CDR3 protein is CASSPGTGGYGYTF. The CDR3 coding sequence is TGTGCCAGCAGTCCTGGGACAGGGGGTTATGGCTACACCTTC.

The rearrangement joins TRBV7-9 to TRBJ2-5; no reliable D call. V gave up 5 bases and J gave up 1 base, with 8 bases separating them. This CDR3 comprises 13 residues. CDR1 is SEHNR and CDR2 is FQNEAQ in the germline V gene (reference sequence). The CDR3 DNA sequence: TGTGCCAGCAGCCGCCCTAGCCAAGAGACCCAGTACTTC. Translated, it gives CASSRPSQETQYF.

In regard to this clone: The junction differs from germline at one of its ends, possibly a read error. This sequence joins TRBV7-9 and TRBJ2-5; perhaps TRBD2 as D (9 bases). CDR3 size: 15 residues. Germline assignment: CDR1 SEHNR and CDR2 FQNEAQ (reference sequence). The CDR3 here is CSSSYGQGGGVDQYF. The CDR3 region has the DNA TGTTCCAGCAGCTACGGACAGGGCGGGGGGGTCGACCAGTACTTC.

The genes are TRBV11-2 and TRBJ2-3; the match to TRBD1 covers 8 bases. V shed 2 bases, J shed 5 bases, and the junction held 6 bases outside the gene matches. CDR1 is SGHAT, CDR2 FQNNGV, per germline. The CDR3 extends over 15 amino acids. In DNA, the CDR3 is TGTGCCAGCAGCTTAAGGGCAGGGGGCTTAGATACGCAGTATTTT. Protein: CASSLRAGGLDTQYF.

CDR3 DNA sequence: TGCGCCAGCAGCTACCCCCGGGGGGGGCGAAACACTGAAGCTTTCTTT. This codes for CASSYPRGGRNTEAFF. The V and J genes are TRBV5-1 and TRBJ1-1; tentative D call: TRBD1 (6 bases). Deletions cut 3 bases from V and 2 bases from J, with 17 bases between. The CDR3 runs 16 residues. Germline V gene sequence: CDR1 SGHRS, CDR2 YFSETQ.

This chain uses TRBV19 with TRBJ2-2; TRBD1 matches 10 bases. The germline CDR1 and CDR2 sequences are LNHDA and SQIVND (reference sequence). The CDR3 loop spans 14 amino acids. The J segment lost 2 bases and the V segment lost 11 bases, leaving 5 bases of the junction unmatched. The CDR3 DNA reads TGTGCCGGGAGGGACAGGGGTAACACCGGGGAGCTGTTTTTT. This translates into CAGRDRGNTGELFF. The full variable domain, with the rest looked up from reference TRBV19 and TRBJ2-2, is DGGITQSPKYLFRKEGQNVTLSCEQNLNHDAMYWYRQDPGQGLRLIYYSQIVNDFQKGDIAEGYSVSREKKESFPLTVTSAQKNPTAFYLCAGRDRGNTGELFFGEGSRLTVL.

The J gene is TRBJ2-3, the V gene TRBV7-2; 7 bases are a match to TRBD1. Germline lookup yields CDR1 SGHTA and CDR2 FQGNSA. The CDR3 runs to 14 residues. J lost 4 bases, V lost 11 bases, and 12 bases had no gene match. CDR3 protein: CASGGTKRADTQYF. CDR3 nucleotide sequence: TGTGCCTCAGGGGGTACTAAGAGGGCAGATACGCAGTATTTT. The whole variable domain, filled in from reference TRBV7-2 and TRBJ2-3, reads GAGVSQSPSNKVTEKGKDVELRCDPISGHTALYWYRQSLGQGLEFLIYFQGNSAPDKSGLPSDRFSAERTGGSVSTLTIQRTQQEDSAVYLCASGGTKRADTQYFGPGTRLTVL.

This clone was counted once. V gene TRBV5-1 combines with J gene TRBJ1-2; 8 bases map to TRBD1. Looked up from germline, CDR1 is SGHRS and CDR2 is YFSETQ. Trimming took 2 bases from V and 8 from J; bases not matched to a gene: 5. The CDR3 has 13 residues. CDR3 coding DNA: TGCGCCAGCAGCTTCCAGGGGGCGGGAGGCTACACCTTC. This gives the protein CASSFQGAGGYTF.

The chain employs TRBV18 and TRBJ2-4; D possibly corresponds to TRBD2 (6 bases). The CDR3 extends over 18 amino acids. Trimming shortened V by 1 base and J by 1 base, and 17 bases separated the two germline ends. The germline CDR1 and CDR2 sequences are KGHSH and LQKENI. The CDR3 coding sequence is TGTGCCAGCTCACCACAACCCAGCGGGTCGGGGGCCAAAAACATTCAGTACTTC. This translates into CASSPQPSGSGAKNIQYF.

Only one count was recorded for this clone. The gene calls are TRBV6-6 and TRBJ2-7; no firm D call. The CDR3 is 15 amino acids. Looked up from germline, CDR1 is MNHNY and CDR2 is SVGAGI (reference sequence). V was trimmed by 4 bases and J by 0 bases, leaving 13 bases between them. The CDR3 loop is CASSSPTISSYEQYF. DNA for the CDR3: TGTGCCAGCAGTTCCCCGACAATTAGCTCCTACGAGCAGTACTTC.

The CDR3 spells CASSLYGGTQETQYF. CDR3 nucleotides: TGTGCCAGCAGCTTGTACGGGGGGACCCAAGAGACCCAGTACTTC. The V call is TRBV7-8, the J call TRBJ2-5, with 7 bases that match TRBD2. After removal of 3 bases from V and 1 base from J, the junction contained 5 bases not matched to a gene. The CDR3 runs 15 residues. Germline values: CDR1 SGHVS, CDR2 FQNEAQ.

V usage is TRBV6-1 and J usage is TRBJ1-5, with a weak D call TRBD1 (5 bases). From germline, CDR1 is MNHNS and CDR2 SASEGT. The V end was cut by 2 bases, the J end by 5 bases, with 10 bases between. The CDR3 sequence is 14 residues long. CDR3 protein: CASSETWGDQPQHF. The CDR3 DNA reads TGTGCCAGCAGTGAAACCTGGGGGGATCAGCCCCAGCATTTT.

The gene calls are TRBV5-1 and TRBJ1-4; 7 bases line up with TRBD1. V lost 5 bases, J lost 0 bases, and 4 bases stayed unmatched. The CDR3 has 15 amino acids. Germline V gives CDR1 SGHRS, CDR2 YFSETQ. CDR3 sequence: CASRTGRATNEKLFF. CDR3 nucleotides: TGCGCCAGCAGGACAGGGAGAGCAACTAATGAAAAACTGTTTTTT.

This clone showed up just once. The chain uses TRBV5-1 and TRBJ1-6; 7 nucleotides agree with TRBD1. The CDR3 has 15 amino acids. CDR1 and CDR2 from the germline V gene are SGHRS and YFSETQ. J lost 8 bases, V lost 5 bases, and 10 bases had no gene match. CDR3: CASSPAGQEYSPLHF. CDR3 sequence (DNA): TGCGCCAGCAGTCCTGCTGGACAGGAGTATTCACCCCTCCACTTT.

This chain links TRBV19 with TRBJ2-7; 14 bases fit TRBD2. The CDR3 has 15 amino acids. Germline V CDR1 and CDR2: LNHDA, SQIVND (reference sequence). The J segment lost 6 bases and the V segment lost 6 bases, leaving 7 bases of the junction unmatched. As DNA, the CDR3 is TGTGCCAGTAGGACGACTAGCGGGAGGGCTTCCGAGCAGTACTTC. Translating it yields CASRTTSGRASEQYF.

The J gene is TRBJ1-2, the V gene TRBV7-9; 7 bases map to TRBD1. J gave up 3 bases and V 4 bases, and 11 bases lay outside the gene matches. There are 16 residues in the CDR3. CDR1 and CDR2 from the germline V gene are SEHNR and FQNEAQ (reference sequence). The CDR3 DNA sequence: TGTGCCAGCAGCTCCAACCGAGCTGACAGGGACTATGGCTACACCTTC. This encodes CASSSNRADRDYGYTF.

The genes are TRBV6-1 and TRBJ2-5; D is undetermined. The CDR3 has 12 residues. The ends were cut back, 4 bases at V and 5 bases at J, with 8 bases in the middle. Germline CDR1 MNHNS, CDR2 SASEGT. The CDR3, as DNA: TGTGCCAGCAGTGCAGTTTCGGAGACCCAGTACTTC. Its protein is CASSAVSETQYF.

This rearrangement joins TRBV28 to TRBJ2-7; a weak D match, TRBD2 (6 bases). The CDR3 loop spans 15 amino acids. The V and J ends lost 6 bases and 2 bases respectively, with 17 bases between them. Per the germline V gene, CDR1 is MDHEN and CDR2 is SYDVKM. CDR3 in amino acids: CASRLEGPPAYEQYF. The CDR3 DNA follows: TGTGCCAGCAGATTGGAGGGCCCACCCGCCTACGAGCAGTACTTC.

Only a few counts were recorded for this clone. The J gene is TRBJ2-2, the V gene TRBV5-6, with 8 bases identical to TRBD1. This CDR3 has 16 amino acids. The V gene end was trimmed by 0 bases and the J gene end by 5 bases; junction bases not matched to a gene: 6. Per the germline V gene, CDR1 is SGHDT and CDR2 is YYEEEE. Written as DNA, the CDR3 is TGTGCCAGCAGCTTGGCCAGGGGGCGAGGAACCGGGGAGCTGTTTTTT. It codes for CASSLARGRGTGELFF.

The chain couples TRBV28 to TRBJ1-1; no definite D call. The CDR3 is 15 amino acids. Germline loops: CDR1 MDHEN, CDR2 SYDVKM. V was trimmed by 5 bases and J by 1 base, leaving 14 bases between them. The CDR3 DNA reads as TGTGCCAGCAGTCCCGGGAGGTGGGGGAACACTGAAGCTTTCTTT. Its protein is CASSPGRWGNTEAFF.

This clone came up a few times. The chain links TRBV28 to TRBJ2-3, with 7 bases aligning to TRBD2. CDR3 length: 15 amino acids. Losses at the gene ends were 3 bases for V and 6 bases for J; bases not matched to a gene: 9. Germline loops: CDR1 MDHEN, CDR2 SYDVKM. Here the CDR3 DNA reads TGTGCCAGCAGTTTGGGACGGGGGGTCGCTGATACGCAGTATTTT. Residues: CASSLGRGVADTQYF.

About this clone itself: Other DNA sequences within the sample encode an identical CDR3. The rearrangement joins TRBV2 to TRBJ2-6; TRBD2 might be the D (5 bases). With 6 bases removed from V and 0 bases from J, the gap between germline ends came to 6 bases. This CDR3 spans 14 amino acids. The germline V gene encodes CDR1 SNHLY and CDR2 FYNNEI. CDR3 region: CASRRDSGANVLTF. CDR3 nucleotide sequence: TGTGCCAGCAGACGGGACTCTGGGGCCAACGTCCTGACTTTC.

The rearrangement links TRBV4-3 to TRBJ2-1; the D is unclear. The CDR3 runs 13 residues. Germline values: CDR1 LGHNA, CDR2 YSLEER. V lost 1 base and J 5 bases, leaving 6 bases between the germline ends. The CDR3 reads CASSQGLDNEQFF. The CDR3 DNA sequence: TGCGCCAGCAGCCAAGGACTGGACAATGAGCAGTTCTTC.

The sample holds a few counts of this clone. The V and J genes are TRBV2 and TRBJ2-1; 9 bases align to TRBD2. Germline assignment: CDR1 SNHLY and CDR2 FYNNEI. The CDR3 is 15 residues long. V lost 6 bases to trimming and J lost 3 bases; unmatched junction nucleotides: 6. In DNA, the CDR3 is TGTGCCAGCAGGCCACTAGCGGGCCGCTACAATGAGCAGTTCTTC. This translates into CASRPLAGRYNEQFF.

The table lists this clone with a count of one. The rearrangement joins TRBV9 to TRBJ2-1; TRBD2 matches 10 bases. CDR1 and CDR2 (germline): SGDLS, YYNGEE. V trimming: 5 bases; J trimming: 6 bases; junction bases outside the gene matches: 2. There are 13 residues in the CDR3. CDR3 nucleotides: TGTGCCAGCAGAGCGGGAGGGGGCAATGAGCAGTTCTTC. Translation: CASRAGGGNEQFF.

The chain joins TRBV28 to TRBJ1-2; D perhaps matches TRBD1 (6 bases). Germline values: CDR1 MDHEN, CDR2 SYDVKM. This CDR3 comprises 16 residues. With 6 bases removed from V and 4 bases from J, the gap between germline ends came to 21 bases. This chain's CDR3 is CASRDREQGFLYGYTF. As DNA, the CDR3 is TGTGCCAGCAGGGACCGGGAACAGGGATTTCTCTATGGCTACACCTTC.

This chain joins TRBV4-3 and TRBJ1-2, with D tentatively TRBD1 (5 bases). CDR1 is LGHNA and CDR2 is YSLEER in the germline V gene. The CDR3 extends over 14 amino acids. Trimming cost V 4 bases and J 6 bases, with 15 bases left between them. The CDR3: CASSPNQGGHGYTF. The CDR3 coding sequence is TGCGCCAGCAGCCCAAACCAGGGAGGGCATGGCTACACCTTC.

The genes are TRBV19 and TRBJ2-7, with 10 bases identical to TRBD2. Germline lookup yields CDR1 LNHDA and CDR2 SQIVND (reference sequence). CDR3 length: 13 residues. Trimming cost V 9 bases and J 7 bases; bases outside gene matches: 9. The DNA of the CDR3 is TGTGCCAGCACAACTAGCGGGGACTCTGAGCAGTACTTC. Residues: CASTTSGDSEQYF. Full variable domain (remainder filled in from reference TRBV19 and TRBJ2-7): DGGITQSPKYLFRKEGQNVTLSCEQNLNHDAMYWYRQDPGQGLRLIYYSQIVNDFQKGDIAEGYSVSREKKESFPLTVTSAQKNPTAFYLCASTTSGDSEQYFGPGTRLTVT.

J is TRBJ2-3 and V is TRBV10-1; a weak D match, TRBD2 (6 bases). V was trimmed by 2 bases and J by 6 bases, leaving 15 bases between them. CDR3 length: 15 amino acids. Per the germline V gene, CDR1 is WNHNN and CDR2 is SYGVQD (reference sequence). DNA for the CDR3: TGCGCCAGCAGTGAGACGGGGGTGAGCATGGATACGCAGTATTTT. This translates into CASSETGVSMDTQYF.

CDR3 in amino acids: CASSVEPTAPMYEQYF. CDR3 in DNA: TGTGCCAGCAGCGTAGAGCCGACAGCCCCTATGTACGAGCAGTACTTC. The chain employs TRBV9 and TRBJ2-7, with TRBD1 as a possible D gene (5 bases). CDR1 and CDR2 from the germline V gene are SGDLS and YYNGEE. The CDR3 contains 16 residues. Trimming removed 0 bases at V and 4 bases at J, with 17 bases between.